This T cell receptor (beta chain) was identified in a study of blood T cells in healthy people across ages. Study conclusions and caveats: Naive and antigen-experienced cells were not separated, limiting conclusive comparison.

V lost 4 bases and J 11 bases, leaving 12 bases between the germline ends. This CDR3 has 12 amino acids. Germline assignment: CDR1 SGHRS and CDR2 YFSETQ. Using a J-beta primer mix together with a sample-barcoded 5' primer, a second PCR was run for roughly 6 to 12 cycles. TCRdb analysed the 5' RACE reads with MiXCR anew, one entry per CDR3 protein. The sample yields about 540,000 distinct CDR3 sequences, 24% seen once. Points on this clonotype: Its antigen is currently unknown.

Peripheral blood was drawn, approximately 9.4 milliliters per donor. A further study also used this sample, focusing on T cells of mothers and their children. From that report: Each child gave a few million TCR beta CDR3 reads (each mother, over 8 million). Evidence of persistent microchimeric T cell clones was absent.

The chain has TRBV5-1 and TRBJ1-4; maybe TRBD1 (6 bases). Source material: blood. The sequence derives from a boy between 5 and 17 years old in good health. The CDR3 region has the DNA TGCGCCAGCAGCCCCGGACAGAGGAAACTGTTTTTT. Translated: CASSPGQRKLFF.